This TCR beta chain emerged from a study of Ad26.COV2.S vaccination and SARS-CoV-2 variants. On the study more broadly: Each vaccinee took Ad26.COV2.S intramuscularly, once or twice 56 days apart.

Some clones are missing from TCRdb's copy, which holds only in-frame ones; the method was immunoSEQ multiplex PCR. Of over 400,000 clones listed, nearly 90% are singletons. V lost 4 bases to trimming and J lost 7 bases; unmatched junction nucleotides: 4. Germline loops: CDR1 ENHRY, CDR2 SYGVKD. CDR3 length: 14 residues. Specified treatment: roughly 20 received Ad26.COV2.S at low or high dose, single or two shots; 5 received placebo; per-sample allocation not given. Sampling was done on day 63 after the first vaccine or placebo injection. Spike of the Wuhan-strain SARS-CoV-2 was expressed by an Ad26 vector, which formed the vaccine. Comment on this clone: Antigen specificity is unknown.

Study conclusions and caveats: Using TCR breadth and depth analyses may have led to underestimated total T cell responses. The breadth of spike-specific CD8+ and CD4+ T cell responses after vaccination was reportedly substantial.

This sequence originates from a person aged 18-60 years who received the Ad26.COV2.S COVID-19 vaccine or a placebo. The material was peripheral blood, obtained in a trial of Ad26.COV2.S vaccine versus placebo. The chain carries TRBV10-3 and TRBJ2-1; 10 nucleotides match TRBD2. CDR3 amino acids: CAISVASGRNEQFF. CDR3 in DNA: TGTGCCATCAGTGTCGCTAGCGGGAGAAATGAGCAGTTCTTC.